Reported below is one TCR beta chain. The data originate from a study of blood T cell repertoires in COVID-19. The germline V gene encodes CDR1 LGHDT and CDR2 YNNKEL (reference sequence). V shed 1 base and J 3 bases; nucleotides not matched to a gene: 2. The CDR3 has 16 residues. Those who participated ranged in age from roughly 18 to 90 years and resided in 20 to 25 US areas. In the original analysis: Amplification with reference gene primers provided the estimates of nucleated cell counts. Profiled with immunoSEQ multiplex PCR; TCRdb holds only in-frame clones, not every one. D and trimming come from the DNA, and the V and J calls and clone size come from that table. The sample holds hundreds of thousands of clones, 85% to 90% seen once.

The TCR originated in a young woman who had recovered from COVID-19. Material: PBMCs or T cells enriched from blood (not recorded which). V usage is TRBV3-1 (or the pseudogene TRBV3-2) and J usage is TRBJ2-2, with TRBD1 matching over 10 bases. CDR3 protein: CASSQGDRGHTGELFF. DNA for the CDR3: TGTGCCAGCAGCCAAGGTGACAGGGGGCACACCGGGGAGCTGTTTTTT.